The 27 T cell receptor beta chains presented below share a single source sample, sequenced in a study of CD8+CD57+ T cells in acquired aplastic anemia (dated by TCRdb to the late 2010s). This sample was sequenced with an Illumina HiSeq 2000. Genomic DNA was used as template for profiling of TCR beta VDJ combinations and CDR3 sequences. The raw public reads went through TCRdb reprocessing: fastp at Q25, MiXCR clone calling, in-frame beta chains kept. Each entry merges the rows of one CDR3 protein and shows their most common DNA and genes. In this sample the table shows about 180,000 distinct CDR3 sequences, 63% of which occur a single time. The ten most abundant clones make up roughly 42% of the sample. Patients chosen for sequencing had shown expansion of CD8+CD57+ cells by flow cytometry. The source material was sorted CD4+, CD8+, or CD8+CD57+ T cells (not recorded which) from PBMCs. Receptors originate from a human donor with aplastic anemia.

CDR3 in amino acids: CASRPGTEETQYF. As DNA, the CDR3 is TGTGCCAGCAGACCCGGGACAGAAGAGACCCAGTACTTC. V and J are TRBV2 and TRBJ2-5; TRBD1 aligns across 7 bases. The CDR3 runs 13 residues. CDR1 is SNHLY and CDR2 is FYNNEI in the germline V gene. V was clipped by 6 bases and J by 3 bases; unmatched bases: 4.

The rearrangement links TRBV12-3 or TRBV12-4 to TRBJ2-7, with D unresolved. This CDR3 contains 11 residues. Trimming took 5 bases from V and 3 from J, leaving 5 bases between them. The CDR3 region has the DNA TGTGCCAGCAGTCCTCTCTACGAGCAGTACTTC. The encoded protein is CASSPLYEQYF.

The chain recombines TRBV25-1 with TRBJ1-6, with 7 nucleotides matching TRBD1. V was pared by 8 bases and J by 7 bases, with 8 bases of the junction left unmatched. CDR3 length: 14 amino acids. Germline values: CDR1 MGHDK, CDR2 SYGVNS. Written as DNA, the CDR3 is TGTGCCAGCGAGAATCAGGGGGAGAATTCACCCCTCCACTTT. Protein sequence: CASENQGENSPLHF.

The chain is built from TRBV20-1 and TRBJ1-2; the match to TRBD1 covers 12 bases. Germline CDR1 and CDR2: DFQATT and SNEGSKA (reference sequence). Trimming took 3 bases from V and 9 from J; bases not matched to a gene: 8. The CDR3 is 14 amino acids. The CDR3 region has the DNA TGCAGTGCTAGTCTAGAGGGACAGGGGGCTCGCTACACCTTC. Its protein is CSASLEGQGARYTF.

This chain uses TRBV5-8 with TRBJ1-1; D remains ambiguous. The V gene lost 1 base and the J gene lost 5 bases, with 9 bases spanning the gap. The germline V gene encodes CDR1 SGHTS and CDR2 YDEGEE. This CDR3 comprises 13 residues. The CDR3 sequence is CASSLKTLTEAFF. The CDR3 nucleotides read TGTGCCAGCAGCTTGAAGACGTTGACTGAAGCTTTCTTT. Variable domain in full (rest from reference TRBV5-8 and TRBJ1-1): EAGVTQSPTHLIKTRGQQATLRCSPISGHTSVYWYQQALGLGLQFLLWYDEGEERNRGNFPPRFSGRQFPNYSSELNVNALELEDSALYLCASSLKTLTEAFFGQGTRLTVV.

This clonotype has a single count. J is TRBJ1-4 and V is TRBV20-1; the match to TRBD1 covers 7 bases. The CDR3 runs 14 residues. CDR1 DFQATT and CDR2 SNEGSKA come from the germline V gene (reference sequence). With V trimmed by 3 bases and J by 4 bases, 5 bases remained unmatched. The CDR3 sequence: CSARDRHRNEKLFF. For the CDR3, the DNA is TGCAGTGCTAGGGACAGGCATCGTAATGAAAAACTGTTTTTT.

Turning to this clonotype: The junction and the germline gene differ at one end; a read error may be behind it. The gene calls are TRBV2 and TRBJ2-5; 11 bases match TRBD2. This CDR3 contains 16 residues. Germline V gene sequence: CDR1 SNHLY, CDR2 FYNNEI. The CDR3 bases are TGCGCCAGCAGCGCAGGGCCGACTAGCGGGGAAGAGACCCAGTACTTC. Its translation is CASSAGPTSGEETQYF. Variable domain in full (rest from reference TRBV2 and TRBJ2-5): EPEVTQTPSHQVTQMGQEVILRCVPISNHLYFYWYRQILGQKVEFLVSFYNNEISEKSEIFDDQFSVERPDGSNFTLKIRSTKLEDSAMYFCASSAGPTSGEETQYFGPGTRLLVL.

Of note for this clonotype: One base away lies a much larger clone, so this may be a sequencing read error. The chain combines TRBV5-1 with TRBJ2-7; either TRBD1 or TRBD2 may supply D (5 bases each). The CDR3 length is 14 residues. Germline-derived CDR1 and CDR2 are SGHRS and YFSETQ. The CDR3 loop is CASSPERGSYEQYF. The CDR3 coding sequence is TGTGCCAGCAGCCCTGAGAGGGGTTCCTACGAGCAGTACTTC.

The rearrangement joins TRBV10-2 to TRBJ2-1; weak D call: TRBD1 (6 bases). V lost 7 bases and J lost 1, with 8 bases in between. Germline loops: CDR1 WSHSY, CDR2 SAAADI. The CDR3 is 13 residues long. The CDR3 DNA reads TGCGCCAGCAAAGGGGGATCCTACAATGAGCAGTTCTTC. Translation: CASKGGSYNEQFF.

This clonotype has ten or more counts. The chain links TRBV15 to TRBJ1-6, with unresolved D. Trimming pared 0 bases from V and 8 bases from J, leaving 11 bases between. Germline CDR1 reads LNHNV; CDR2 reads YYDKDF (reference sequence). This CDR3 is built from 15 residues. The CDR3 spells CATSRDSASDSPLHF. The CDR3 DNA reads TGTGCCACCAGCAGAGATTCGGCCTCTGATTCACCCCTCCACTTT.

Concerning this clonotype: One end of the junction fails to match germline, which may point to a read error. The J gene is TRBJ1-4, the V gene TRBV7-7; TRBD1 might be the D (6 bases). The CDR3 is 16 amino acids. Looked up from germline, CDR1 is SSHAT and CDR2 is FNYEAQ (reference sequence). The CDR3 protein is CASSPTSGGPNEKLFF. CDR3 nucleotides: TGTGCTAGCAGCCCGACTAGCGGGGGGCCTAATGAAAAACTGTTTTTT.

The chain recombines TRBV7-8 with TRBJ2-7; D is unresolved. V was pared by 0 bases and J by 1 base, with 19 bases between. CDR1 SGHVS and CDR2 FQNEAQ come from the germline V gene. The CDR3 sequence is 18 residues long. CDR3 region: CASSLARNEEIFSYEQYF. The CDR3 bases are TGTGCCAGCAGCTTAGCCAGGAACGAGGAGATTTTTTCCTACGAGCAGTACTTC. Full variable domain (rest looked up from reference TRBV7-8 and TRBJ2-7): GAGVSQSPRYKVAKRGQDVALRCDPISGHVSLFWYQQALGQGPEFLTYFQNEAQLDKSGLPSDRFFAERPEGSVSTLKIQRTQQEDSAVYLCASSLARNEEIFSYEQYFGPGTRLTVT.

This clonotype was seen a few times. CDR3 amino acids: CATSGLEASYNEQFF. The CDR3 region has the DNA TGTGCCACCAGTGGCCTAGAGGCTTCCTACAATGAGCAGTTCTTC. The chain links TRBV24-1 to TRBJ2-1; D uncertain. Germline V gene lookup returns CDR1 KGHDR and CDR2 SFDVKD. V was pared by 5 bases and J by 1 base, with 11 bases between. This CDR3 is built from 15 residues.

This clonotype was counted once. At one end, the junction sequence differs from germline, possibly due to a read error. CDR3 region: CASSHSEASYEQYF. The CDR3 nucleotides are TGCGCCAGCAGCCACTCAGAGGCTAGTTACGAGCAGTACTTC. V and J are TRBV7-3 and TRBJ2-7; unclear D gene. The germline CDR1 and CDR2 sequences are SGHTA and FQGTGA. CDR3 length: 14 residues. Using reference TRBV7-3 and TRBJ2-7 for the parts outside the CDR3, the full variable domain is GAGVSQTPSNKVTEKGKYVELRCDPISGHTALYWYRQSLGQGPEFLIYFQGTGAADDSGLPNDRFFAVRPEGSVSTLKIQRTERGDSAVYLCASSHSEASYEQYFGPGTRLTVT.

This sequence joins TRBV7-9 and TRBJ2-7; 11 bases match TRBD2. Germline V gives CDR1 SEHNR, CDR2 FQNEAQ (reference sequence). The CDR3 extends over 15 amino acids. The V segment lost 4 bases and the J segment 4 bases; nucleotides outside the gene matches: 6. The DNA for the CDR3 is TGTGCCAGCAGCTCTCCCGGACTAGCGGGTTACGAGCAGTACTTC. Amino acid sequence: CASSSPGLAGYEQYF.

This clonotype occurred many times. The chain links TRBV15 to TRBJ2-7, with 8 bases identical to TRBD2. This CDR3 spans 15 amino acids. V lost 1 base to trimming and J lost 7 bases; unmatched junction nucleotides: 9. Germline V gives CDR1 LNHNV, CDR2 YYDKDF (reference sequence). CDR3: CATSRVREGPEEQYF. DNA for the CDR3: TGTGCCACCAGCAGAGTACGGGAGGGCCCGGAAGAGCAGTACTTC. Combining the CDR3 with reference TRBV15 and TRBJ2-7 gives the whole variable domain DAMVIQNPRYQVTQFGKPVTLSCSQTLNHNVMYWYQQKSSQAPKLLFHYYDKDFNNEADTPDNFQSRRPNTSFCFLDIRSPGLGDTAMYLCATSRVREGPEEQYFGPGTRLTVT.

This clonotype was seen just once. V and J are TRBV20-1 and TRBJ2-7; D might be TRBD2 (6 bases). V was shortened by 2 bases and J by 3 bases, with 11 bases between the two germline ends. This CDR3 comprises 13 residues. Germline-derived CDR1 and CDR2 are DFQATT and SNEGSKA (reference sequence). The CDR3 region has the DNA TGCAGTGCTAGAAAGGAGGGCCGCTACGAGCAGTACTTC. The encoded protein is CSARKEGRYEQYF.

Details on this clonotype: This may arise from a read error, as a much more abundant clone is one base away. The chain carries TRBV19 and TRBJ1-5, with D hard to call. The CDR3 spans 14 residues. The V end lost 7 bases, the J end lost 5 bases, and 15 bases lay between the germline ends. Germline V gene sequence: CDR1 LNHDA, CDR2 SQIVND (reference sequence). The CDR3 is CASISREGDQPQHF. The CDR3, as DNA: TGTGCCAGTATATCGAGGGAGGGCGATCAGCCCCAGCATTTT.

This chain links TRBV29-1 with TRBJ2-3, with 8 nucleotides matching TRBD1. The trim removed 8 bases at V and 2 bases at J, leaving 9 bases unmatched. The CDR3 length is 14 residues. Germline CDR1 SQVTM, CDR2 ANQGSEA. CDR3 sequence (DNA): TGCAGCACCTCCGGGACAGGCGACACAGATACGCAGTATTTT. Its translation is CSTSGTGDTDTQYF.

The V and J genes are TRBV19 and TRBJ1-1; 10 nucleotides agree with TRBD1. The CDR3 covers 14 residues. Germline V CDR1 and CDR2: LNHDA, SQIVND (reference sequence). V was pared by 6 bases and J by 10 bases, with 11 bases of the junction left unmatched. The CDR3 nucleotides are TGTGCCAGTAGCAAGGGACAGGGGAGTGGAAGAGCTTTCTTT. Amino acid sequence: CASSKGQGSGRAFF.

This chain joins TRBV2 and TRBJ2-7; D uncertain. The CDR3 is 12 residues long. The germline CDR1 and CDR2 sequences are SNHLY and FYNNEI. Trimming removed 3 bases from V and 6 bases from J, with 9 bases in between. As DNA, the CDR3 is TGTGCCAGCAGTGAGTCCAGTTTCGAGCAGTACTTC. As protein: CASSESSFEQYF.

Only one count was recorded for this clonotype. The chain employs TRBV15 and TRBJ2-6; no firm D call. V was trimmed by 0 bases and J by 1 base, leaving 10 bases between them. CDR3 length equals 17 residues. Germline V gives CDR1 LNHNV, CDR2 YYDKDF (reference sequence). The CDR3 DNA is TGTGCCACCAGCAGAGATCTCATCGGGTCTGGGGCCAACGTCCTGACTTTC. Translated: CATSRDLIGSGANVLTF.

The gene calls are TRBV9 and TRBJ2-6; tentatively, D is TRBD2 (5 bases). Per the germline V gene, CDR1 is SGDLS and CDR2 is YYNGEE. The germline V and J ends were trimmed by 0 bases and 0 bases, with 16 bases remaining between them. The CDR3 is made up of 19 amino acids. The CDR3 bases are TGTGCCAGCAGCGTAGGGAGTAGCGTTCGATTCTCTGGGGCCAACGTCCTGACTTTC. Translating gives CASSVGSSVRFSGANVLTF.

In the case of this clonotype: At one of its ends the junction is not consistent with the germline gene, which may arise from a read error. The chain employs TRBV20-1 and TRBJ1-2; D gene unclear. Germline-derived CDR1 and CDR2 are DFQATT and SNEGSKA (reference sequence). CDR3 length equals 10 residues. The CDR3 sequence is CSASPSGYAF. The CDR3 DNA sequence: TGCAGTGCCTCCCCATCCGGCTACGCCTTC.

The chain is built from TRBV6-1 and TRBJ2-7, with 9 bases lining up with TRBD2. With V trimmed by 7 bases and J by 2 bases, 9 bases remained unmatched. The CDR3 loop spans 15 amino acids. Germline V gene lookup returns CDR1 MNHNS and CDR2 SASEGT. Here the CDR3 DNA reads TGTGCCAGCACCGAGGTGGCGGGGGGGCCCTACGAGCAGTACTTC. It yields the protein CASTEVAGGPYEQYF.

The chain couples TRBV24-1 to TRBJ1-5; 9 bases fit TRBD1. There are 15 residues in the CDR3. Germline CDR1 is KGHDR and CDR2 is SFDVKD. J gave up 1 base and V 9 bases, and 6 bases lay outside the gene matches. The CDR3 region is CATADRGTSNQPQHF. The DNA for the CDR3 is TGTGCCACCGCTGACAGGGGGACGAGCAATCAGCCCCAGCATTTT.

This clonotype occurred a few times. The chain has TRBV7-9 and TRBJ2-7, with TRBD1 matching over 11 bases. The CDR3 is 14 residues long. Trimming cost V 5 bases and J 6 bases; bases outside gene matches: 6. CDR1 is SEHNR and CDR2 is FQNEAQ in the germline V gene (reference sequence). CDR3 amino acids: CASSPGTGGGEQYF. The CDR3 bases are TGTGCCAGCAGCCCCGGGACAGGGGGTGGCGAGCAGTACTTC.